These T cell receptor beta chains were read from a single sample in a study of CD8+CD57+ T cells in acquired aplastic anemia. TCRdb re-analysed the reads in MiXCR, keeping a single row per CDR3 protein. This table has some 220,000 distinct CDR3 sequences, around 32% appearing once. The sequenced sample was sorted CD4+, CD8+, or CD8+CD57+ T cells (not recorded which) from PBMCs. These TCRs come from a human donor in good health, serving as a control. The CDR3 runs from the conserved cysteine through the conserved F or W.

v_gene: TRBV7-2; j_gene: TRBJ1-2; CDR3aa: CASSLADSVNYGYTF
v_gene: TRBV19; j_gene: TRBJ1-2; CDR3aa: CASRAGDYGYTF
v_gene: TRBV2; j_gene: TRBJ1-3; CDR3aa: CASSLVSGENTIYF
v_gene: TRBV25-1; j_gene: TRBJ1-1; CDR3aa: CASSEYGALSVTEAFF
v_gene: TRBV6-5; j_gene: TRBJ1-1; CDR3aa: CASSYTQGNTEAFF
v_gene: TRBV12-3/TRBV12-4; j_gene: TRBJ1-1; CDR3aa: CASSGGGGNTEAFF
v_gene: TRBV25-1; j_gene: TRBJ2-5; CDR3aa: CASSATGKDQGWTQYF
v_gene: TRBV20-1; j_gene: TRBJ2-7; CDR3aa: CSARVAGGSRYEQYF
v_gene: TRBV5-1; j_gene: TRBJ2-7; CDR3aa: CASSLQSPSHEQYF
v_gene: TRBV5-1; j_gene: TRBJ2-3; CDR3aa: CASSGLALSDTQYF
v_gene: TRBV20-1; j_gene: TRBJ2-7; CDR3aa: CSAPRQGGEQYF
v_gene: TRBV6-1; j_gene: TRBJ2-3; CDR3aa: CASSSQPGLDTDTQYF
v_gene: TRBV5-4; j_gene: TRBJ1-4; CDR3aa: CASSRDHNEKLFF
v_gene: TRBV5-1; j_gene: TRBJ1-2; CDR3aa: CASSLGPHPPGHSYTF
v_gene: TRBV20-1; j_gene: TRBJ1-5; CDR3aa: CSASPGQGGQPQHF
v_gene: TRBV4-1; j_gene: TRBJ2-1; CDR3aa: CASSQVGSRVSHEQFF
v_gene: TRBV5-5; j_gene: TRBJ2-3; CDR3aa: CASSLVADTQYF
v_gene: TRBV2; j_gene: TRBJ1-3; CDR3aa: CASSPTGGGNTIYF
v_gene: TRBV10-3; j_gene: TRBJ1-1; CDR3aa: CATTSMNTGAFF
v_gene: TRBV2; j_gene: TRBJ1-5; CDR3aa: CASSEVGNQPQHF
v_gene: TRBV2; j_gene: TRBJ1-4; CDR3aa: CASNGIEREKLFF
v_gene: TRBV19; j_gene: TRBJ1-5; CDR3aa: CASSMGTGVNQPQHF
v_gene: TRBV20-1; j_gene: TRBJ1-2; CDR3aa: CSAVSHYGYTF
v_gene: TRBV7-2; j_gene: TRBJ2-4; CDR3aa: CASSDLFLAKNIQYF
v_gene: TRBV18; j_gene: TRBJ2-5; CDR3aa: CASSPGLAQETQYF
v_gene: TRBV6-5; j_gene: TRBJ2-5; CDR3aa: CASSYYRDRETQYF
v_gene: TRBV7-8; j_gene: TRBJ1-3; CDR3aa: CASSPRQSSGNTIYF
v_gene: TRBV10-3; j_gene: TRBJ2-7; CDR3aa: CAISGGDRGIYEQYF
v_gene: TRBV10-3; j_gene: TRBJ1-5; CDR3aa: CAISAGQGQPSNQPQHF
v_gene: TRBV10-3; j_gene: TRBJ1-6; CDR3aa: CAISERGARNSPLHF
v_gene: TRBV25-1; j_gene: TRBJ1-1; CDR3aa: CASSYRFPDTGAFF
v_gene: TRBV4-2; j_gene: TRBJ2-2; CDR3aa: CASSGGLAGDRVGELFF
v_gene: TRBV7-8; j_gene: TRBJ2-5; CDR3aa: CASTPRGEGYQETQYF
v_gene: TRBV5-1; j_gene: TRBJ1-1; CDR3aa: CASSLAVTGVNTEAFF
v_gene: TRBV29-1; j_gene: TRBJ1-2; CDR3aa: CSVEGGRLDYGYTF
v_gene: TRBV29-1; j_gene: TRBJ2-7; CDR3aa: CSVVQDSYEQYF
v_gene: TRBV5-5; j_gene: TRBJ2-5; CDR3aa: CASSLAEDRGREETQYF
v_gene: TRBV18; j_gene: TRBJ1-3; CDR3aa: CASSPTVHAGSTIYF
v_gene: TRBV10-3; j_gene: TRBJ1-1; CDR3aa: CAFEGDGGSPEAFF
v_gene: TRBV20-1; j_gene: TRBJ2-3; CDR3aa: CSAAAETTDTQYF
v_gene: TRBV2; j_gene: TRBJ1-2; CDR3aa: CASRDRTGAHYGYTF
v_gene: TRBV9; j_gene: TRBJ1-2; CDR3aa: CASSPTVQVRGYTF
v_gene: TRBV24-1; j_gene: TRBJ2-3; CDR3aa: CATSLRAGTGGADTQYF
v_gene: TRBV7-9; j_gene: TRBJ2-7; CDR3aa: CASSKPGQGNPEQYF
v_gene: TRBV18; j_gene: TRBJ2-5; CDR3aa: CASSLGQTETQYF
v_gene: TRBV20-1; j_gene: TRBJ2-3; CDR3aa: CSARLAGGADTQYF
v_gene: TRBV7-2; j_gene: TRBJ1-6; CDR3aa: CASSLQSRGGSPLHF
v_gene: TRBV19; j_gene: TRBJ2-7; CDR3aa: CASKPGATFYEQYF
v_gene: TRBV10-3; j_gene: TRBJ2-1; CDR3aa: CATSGGEREWNEQFF
v_gene: TRBV10-3; j_gene: TRBJ2-3; CDR3aa: CAISEGTGSTDTQYF
v_gene: TRBV24-1; j_gene: TRBJ2-3; CDR3aa: CATSDLPTGAGTDTQYF
v_gene: TRBV29-1; j_gene: TRBJ2-7; CDR3aa: CSLGSSSYEQYF
v_gene: TRBV9; j_gene: TRBJ1-2; CDR3aa: CASSPGTGRGGYTF
v_gene: TRBV7-2; j_gene: TRBJ2-7; CDR3aa: CASSLTQGYEQYF
v_gene: TRBV7-8; j_gene: TRBJ2-7; CDR3aa: CASSPSPTGGNSYEQYF
v_gene: TRBV3-1; j_gene: TRBJ2-1; CDR3aa: CASSQSPGQGSLNEQFF
v_gene: TRBV25-1; j_gene: TRBJ2-2; CDR3aa: CASTTGGGTGELFF
v_gene: TRBV10-3; j_gene: TRBJ2-7; CDR3aa: CASSPGTGPYEQYF
v_gene: TRBV20-1; j_gene: TRBJ2-5; CDR3aa: CGARDIVLGQETQYF
v_gene: TRBV20-1; j_gene: TRBJ1-2; CDR3aa: CSALRTGPYGYTF